The 15 T cell receptor beta chains given below trace back to one sample, sequenced in a study of T cells in Graves' hyperthyroidism and ophthalmopathy. TCR beta CDR3 regions were amplified from RNA transcripts. First-round RT-PCR of the TCR CDR3 relied on the HTBI primer set. Via MiXCR, TCRdb re-called the multiplex PCR reads, giving one row per CDR3 protein. The top ten hold over 25% of the sample, which has a few hundred thousand distinct CDR3 sequences, around 16% seen once. Sequencing input: blood. The receptors come from a woman aged 30 to 39 with Graves' ophthalmopathy.

The V and J genes are TRBV6-1 and TRBJ2-7, with 7 bases identical to TRBD2. V shed 6 bases and J 4 bases; nucleotides not matched to a gene: 9. CDR1 MNHNS and CDR2 SASEGT come from the germline V gene. This CDR3 has 14 amino acids. As DNA, the CDR3 is TGTGCCAGCAGCCCGGGGGGTAGCGGGTACGAGCAGTACTTC. This sequence encodes CASSPGGSGYEQYF.

This chain uses TRBV19 with TRBJ1-1; 8 bases map to TRBD1. The CDR3 contains 14 residues. The V and J ends lost 3 bases and 5 bases, in that order; junction bases with no gene match: 5. The germline gives CDR1 LNHDA, CDR2 SQIVND (reference sequence). CDR3 nucleotides: TGTGCCAGTAGTATCTTCAGGGGGCGGACTGAAGCTTTCTTT. Translation gives CASSIFRGRTEAFF.

J is TRBJ2-7 and V is TRBV13; no definite D call. The V end lost 5 bases, the J end lost 5 bases, and 10 bases lay between the germline ends. The CDR3 has 12 residues. CDR1 and CDR2 (germline): PRHDT, FYEKMQ (reference sequence). The CDR3 is CASSPRADEQYF. CDR3 in DNA: TGTGCCAGCAGCCCCCGGGCCGACGAGCAGTACTTC.

There are a few counts of this clonotype. The chain combines TRBV6-1 with TRBJ2-2, with TRBD1 matching over 7 bases. The CDR3 is 15 residues long. The trim removed 6 bases at V and 4 bases at J, leaving 8 bases unmatched. Germline V CDR1 and CDR2: MNHNS, SASEGT. The CDR3 bases are TGTGCCAGCAGCCCAGACAGGGCGGGCACCGGGGAGCTGTTTTTT. Protein product: CASSPDRAGTGELFF.

The chain joins TRBV4-1 to TRBJ2-1; 8 bases are a match to TRBD2. V lost 3 bases to trimming and J lost 5 bases; unmatched junction nucleotides: 6. CDR3 length: 15 amino acids. Germline V gene lookup returns CDR1 MGHRA and CDR2 YSYEKL. DNA of the CDR3: TGCGCCAGCAGCCAGACAGCGGGAGCGGACAATGAGCAGTTCTTC. It translates to CASSQTAGADNEQFF.

V usage is TRBV20-1 and J usage is TRBJ2-1; D unclear. The CDR3 runs to 12 residues. Trimming pared 5 bases from V and 6 bases from J, leaving 11 bases between. Germline V gene sequence: CDR1 DFQATT, CDR2 SNEGSKA (reference sequence). DNA of the CDR3: TGCAGTGCTTACTCCCCCAGCAATGAGCAGTTCTTC. Amino acids: CSAYSPSNEQFF.

The chain combines TRBV5-1 with TRBJ2-5, with 11 bases matching TRBD2. Germline assignment: CDR1 SGHRS and CDR2 YFSETQ. This CDR3 contains 15 residues. V shed 8 bases, J shed 4 bases, and the junction held 10 bases outside the gene matches. CDR3 sequence: CASNTGTSGGETQYF. The CDR3 coding sequence is TGCGCCAGTAATACCGGGACTAGCGGTGGAGAGACCCAGTACTTC.

The chain links TRBV7-7 to TRBJ2-3, with 7 bases lining up with TRBD2. The CDR3 runs to 15 residues. With V trimmed by 1 base and J by 8 bases, 9 bases remained unmatched. Germline CDR1 reads SSHAT; CDR2 reads FNYEAQ (reference sequence). The CDR3 is CASSLGSGPGGTQYF. The DNA for the CDR3 is TGTGCCAGCAGCTTAGGTAGCGGCCCGGGGGGTACGCAGTATTTT.

A few counts support this clonotype. The chain employs TRBV6-2 or TRBV6-3 and TRBJ2-7; 11 bases map to TRBD1. The CDR3 spans 15 residues. Germline CDR1 and CDR2: MNHEY and SVGEGT. The V gene end was trimmed by 6 bases and the J gene end by 2 bases; junction bases not matched to a gene: 6. This CDR3 is CASRHPGQGAYEQYF. For the CDR3, the DNA is TGTGCCAGCAGACACCCGGGACAGGGGGCCTACGAGCAGTACTTC.

This clonotype was detected a few times. The chain carries TRBV24-1 and TRBJ2-1; 7 nucleotides agree with TRBD1. The length of the CDR3 is 21 residues. Germline CDR1 is KGHDR and CDR2 is SFDVKD. The ends lost 5 bases at V and 1 base at J; junction bases unmatched: 22. Here the CDR3 reads CATSGVISGTVGSGSYNEQFF. DNA for the CDR3: TGTGCCACCAGTGGAGTGATCTCCGGGACAGTAGGGAGTGGGTCCTACAATGAGCAGTTCTTC.

This clonotype occurred a few times. This sequence joins TRBV5-4 and TRBJ2-1; TRBD2 is a possible D gene (6 bases). This CDR3 is 13 amino acids long. CDR1 is SGHNT and CDR2 is YYREEE in the germline V gene (reference sequence). With 0 bases removed from V and 13 bases from J, the gap between germline ends came to 14 bases. The CDR3 sequence is CASSLAGRESQFF. The CDR3, as DNA: TGTGCCAGCAGCTTGGCCGGGCGGGAATCACAGTTCTTC.

This clonotype was seen a handful of times. CDR3 region: CASSHAGTSVADTQYF. CDR3 DNA sequence: TGTGCCAGCAGCCACGCCGGGACTAGCGTGGCAGATACGCAGTATTTT. The chain couples TRBV6-1 to TRBJ2-3; 10 nucleotides agree with TRBD2. There are 16 residues in the CDR3. V was clipped by 6 bases and J by 4 bases; unmatched bases: 10. Germline loops: CDR1 MNHNS, CDR2 SASEGT.

This clonotype was counted many times. V gene TRBV7-3 combines with J gene TRBJ2-3; D gene uncertain. The CDR3 is made up of 16 amino acids. Per the germline V gene, CDR1 is SGHTA and CDR2 is FQGTGA. V lost 5 bases to trimming and J lost 6 bases, with 21 bases between them. CDR3 in amino acids: CASSRVGASLSDTQYF. CDR3 DNA: TGTGCCAGCAGCCGTGTGGGTGCTAGTTTGTCCGATACGCAGTATTTT.

This clonotype was observed many times. The chain employs TRBV5-1 and TRBJ1-5; D is undetermined. Trimming removed 0 bases at V and 1 base at J, with 8 bases between. The CDR3 has 15 amino acids. Germline CDR1 reads SGHRS; CDR2 reads YFSETQ. The CDR3 DNA reads TGCGCCAGCAGCTTGGACGTCGGCAGCAATCAGCCCCAGCATTTT. Translation gives CASSLDVGSNQPQHF.

The genes are TRBV27 and TRBJ1-5; D call uncertain. Between the trimmed V and J ends, which lost 1 base and 7 bases, there was a span of 14 bases. Looked up from germline, CDR1 is MNHEY and CDR2 is SMNVEV (reference sequence). The CDR3 is 15 amino acids. The CDR3: CASSLFSGREQPQHF. Here the CDR3 DNA reads TGTGCCAGCAGTTTATTTTCGGGCAGAGAACAGCCCCAGCATTTT.